The present T cell receptor (beta chain) was sequenced within a study of cytomegalovirus exposure and HLA in healthy donors. PCR employed 60 Vbeta and 13 Jbeta primers. Generated by immunoSEQ multiplex PCR, the TCRdb table keeps only in-frame clones and is missing some. The sample comprises 150,000 to 200,000 clones, over 70% of which are singletons, and about 3.4% rests with the top ten. Germline trimming cut 3 bases from V and 6 bases from J; bases unmatched to any gene: 5. The CDR3 covers 13 residues. Germline lookup yields CDR1 SGDLS and CDR2 YYNGEE. This clone has just a few counts. The V and J genes are TRBV9 and TRBJ1-2, with 7 bases lining up with TRBD1. The sequencing sample was made of PBMCs. The origin of this receptor is a female donor in good health and CMV-seronegative. The CDR3: CASSERTGHGYTF. The CDR3 coding sequence is TGTGCCAGCAGCGAAAGGACAGGTCATGGCTACACCTTC.